The 28 T cell receptor beta chains reported below all come from one sample, sequenced in a study of tumor-infiltrating lymphocytes in primary liver carcinoma. Reverse transcription of 500 ng total RNA with a constant-region primer produced TCR beta cDNA. TCR beta libraries came from three nested multiplex PCR rounds using slightly modified ARM-PCR. Primers for the first two PCR rounds were TRBV1-TRBV30 forward primers and a C-beta reverse primer (about 9 cycles per round). TCRdb reanalysed the multiplex PCR reads using MiXCR and keeps one entry per CDR3 protein. The sample has more than 75,000 distinct CDR3 sequences; 60% to 75% are singletons. Between roughly 20 and 32 mg of unsorted bulk tissue served as the source from which RNA and DNA were co-extracted. The sample taken for sequencing was liver tumor tissue from sampling region 1. Indicated subset: tumor region T1, superior pole. Receptors were obtained from a man aged 35-49 years with primary liver carcinoma and hepatitis B virus infection.

Concerning this clonotype itself: At one of its ends the junction is not consistent with the germline gene, which may arise from a read error. The V and J genes are TRBV4-1 and TRBJ2-1, with D perhaps matching TRBD1 or TRBD2 (7 bases each). The CDR3 spans 17 residues. The V gene's germline CDR1 is MGHRA and CDR2 YSYEKL. The CDR3 spells CASSLGAGVQGRNEQFF. CDR3 coding DNA: TGTGCCAGCAGCCTAGGGGCGGGAGTACAGGGGAGGAATGAGCAGTTCTTC.

Concerning this clonotype: The junction departs from germline at one end; a sequencing error may be responsible. The chain carries TRBV18 and TRBJ2-7; maybe TRBD2 (6 bases). Per the germline V gene, CDR1 is KGHSH and CDR2 is LQKENI. This CDR3 region has 15 residues. CDR3 DNA sequence: TGTGCCAGCCCACCACTACGGGGGACTCGGTACGAGCAGTACTTC. Protein sequence: CASPPLRGTRYEQYF.

On this clonotype: This clone may be a read error of a much larger clone one base away. The V gene is TRBV5-1, the J gene TRBJ1-5; TRBD1 might be the D (6 bases). Germline CDR1 and CDR2: SGHRS and YFSETQ. This CDR3 has 15 residues. The CDR3 reads CASSLGTGTDQSQHF. The CDR3 DNA reads TGCGCCAGCAGCTTGGGAACAGGGACGGATCAGTCCCAGCATTTT.

In its sample, this clonotype is medium-sized. The chain carries TRBV11-2 and TRBJ2-3, with TRBD2 identical over 13 bases. The V and J ends lost 2 bases and 5 bases, in that order; junction bases with no gene match: 10. CDR1 is SGHAT, CDR2 FQNNGV, per germline. This CDR3 comprises 18 residues. In DNA, the CDR3 is TGTGCCAGCAGCTTAACTACTAGCGGGAGGGCGGGGCGAGATACGCAGTATTTT. Its translation is CASSLTTSGRAGRDTQYF. Full variable domain (rest looked up from reference TRBV11-2 and TRBJ2-3): EAGVAQSPRYKIIEKRQSVAFWCNPISGHATLYWYQQILGQGPKLLIQFQNNGVVDDSQLPKDRFSAERLKGVDSTLKIQPAKLEDSAVYLCASSLTTSGRAGRDTQYFGPGTRLTVL.

Comments on this clonotype: Since the CDR3 does not end with the conserved phenylalanine or tryptophan, this likely comes from a read error. The chain carries TRBV29-1 and TRBJ1-2; D is perhaps TRBD1 (5 bases). CDR1 SQVTM and CDR2 ANQGSEA come from the germline V gene. The CDR3 is 15 amino acids. V dropped 8 bases and J dropped 5 bases, with 24 bases sitting between them. CDR3 nucleotides: TGCAGCTGCTTTAACCCTCCGGGACTCAAATATGGCTACACCTTA. Translating gives CSCFNPPGLKYGYTL.

There are many counts of this clonotype. The genes are TRBV5-5 and TRBJ1-1; no definite D call. Deletions cut 2 bases from V and 1 base from J, with 6 bases between. The CDR3 has 13 residues. Germline V lookup: CDR1 SGHKS, CDR2 YYEKEE (reference sequence). CDR3 region: CASSFEGNTEAFF. In DNA form, the CDR3 reads TGTGCCAGCAGCTTCGAGGGGAACACTGAAGCTTTCTTT. The whole variable domain, filled in from reference TRBV5-5 and TRBJ1-1, reads DAGVTQSPTHLIKTRGQQVTLRCSPISGHKSVSWYQQVLGQGPQFIFQYYEKEERGRGNFPDRFSARQFPNYSSELNVNALLLGDSALYLCASSFEGNTEAFFGQGTRLTVV.

Regarding this clonotype: At one of its ends the junction is not consistent with the germline gene, which may arise from a read error. This sequence joins TRBV10-2 and TRBJ2-2; 8 bases are a match to TRBD2. Germline V gene data show CDR1 as WSHSY and CDR2 as SAAADI. This CDR3 is 17 amino acids long. The CDR3 loop reads CASSEIPGGGNTGELIF. The DNA for the CDR3 is TGTGCCAGCAGTGAAATCCCGGGAGGGGGGAACACCGGGGAGCTGATTTTT.

This clonotype has just one count. One end of the junction varies from germline; a read error may be responsible. This chain links TRBV20-1 with TRBJ2-1, with 8 bases matching TRBD2. Germline V gene sequence: CDR1 DFQATT, CDR2 SNEGSKA (reference sequence). This CDR3 contains 14 residues. This CDR3 is CSDRVQRGYNEQFF. CDR3 in DNA: TGCAGTGATAGAGTCCAGCGGGGGTACAATGAGCAGTTCTTC.

The chain employs TRBV12-3 or TRBV12-4 and TRBJ1-5; perhaps TRBD1 as D (5 bases). This CDR3 is 14 amino acids long. With 3 bases removed from V and 10 bases from J, the gap between germline ends came to 16 bases. CDR3 in amino acids: CASSFGRGEGPQHF. As DNA, the CDR3 is TGTGCCAGCAGTTTTGGACGGGGGGAAGGACCCCAGCATTTT.

This clonotype showed up just once. One end of the junction varies from germline; a read error may be responsible. J is TRBJ1-4 and V is TRBV12-3 or TRBV12-4, with D perhaps matching TRBD1 (5 bases). The CDR3 contains 14 residues. CDR3 DNA sequence: TGTGCCAGCACTTTACAGCGGAGGGGTGAAAAACTGTTTTTT. Translating it yields CASTLQRRGEKLFF.

This clonotype is medium-sized. The V and J genes are TRBV11-1 and TRBJ1-1; the D is unclear. The CDR3 covers 14 residues. Trimming stripped 0 bases from V and 1 base from J, with 6 bases between. Germline CDR1 reads SGHAT; CDR2 reads FQDESV (reference sequence). The CDR3 sequence: CASSLARANTEAFF. For the CDR3, the DNA is TGTGCCAGCAGCTTAGCCCGGGCGAACACTGAAGCTTTCTTT. Full variable domain (remainder filled in from reference TRBV11-1 and TRBJ1-1): EAEVAQSPRYKITEKSQAVAFWCDPISGHATLYWYRQILGQGPELLVQFQDESVVDDSQLPKDRFSAERLKGVDSTLKIQPAELGDSAMYLCASSLARANTEAFFGQGTRLTVV.

A note on this clonotype: Being one base from a much bigger clone, this may be a read error. The chain is built from TRBV5-1 and TRBJ2-7; TRBD2 aligns across 8 bases. The CDR3 consists of 14 residues. The V and J ends lost 7 bases and 4 bases, in that order; junction bases with no gene match: 10. Germline V gene sequence: CDR1 SGHRS, CDR2 YFSETQ. The CDR3 bases are TGCGCCAGCGGCCCCGGGGGGGTTGGATACGAGCAGTACTTC. Protein: CASGPGGVGYEQYF.

This clonotype was found once. At one end, the junction sequence differs from germline, possibly due to a read error. This chain joins TRBV24-1 and TRBJ1-4, with D tentatively TRBD1 (6 bases). The CDR3 is made up of 14 amino acids. CDR1 is KGHDR, CDR2 SFDVKD, per germline. The CDR3 loop reads CVTSGGGEDEKLFF. The CDR3 coding sequence is TGTGTCACCAGTGGGGGCGGCGAAGATGAAAAACTGTTTTTT.

This clonotype was seen just once. This chain uses TRBV20-1 with TRBJ2-1; D is ambiguous. The CDR3 has 13 residues. Germline lookup yields CDR1 DFQATT and CDR2 SNEGSKA (reference sequence). V was pared by 0 bases and J by 8 bases, with 11 bases between. The CDR3 nucleotides read TGCAGTGCTAGAGAGGACCTCGACCATGAGCAGTTCTTC. It codes for CSAREDLDHEQFF.

A word on this clonotype: The junction does not match germline at one end; this may be a read error. The J gene is TRBJ1-6, the V gene TRBV12-3 or TRBV12-4; 7 bases fit TRBD1. The CDR3 sequence is 15 residues long. CDR3 nucleotides: TGTACCAGCAGTTCCACGACAGGGAGTAATTCACCCCTCCGCTTT. It is translated as CTSSSTTGSNSPLRF.

Of note for this clonotype: One base away lies a much larger clone, so this may be a sequencing read error. The V call is TRBV7-9, the J call TRBJ2-7, with 9 bases fitting TRBD1. The J segment lost 5 bases and the V segment lost 2 bases, leaving 13 bases of the junction unmatched. Looked up from germline, CDR1 is SEHNR and CDR2 is FQNEAQ (reference sequence). The CDR3 extends over 17 amino acids. As DNA, the CDR3 is TGTGCCAGCAGCTTAAGACCCAGGACAGGGGTGAATAACGAGCAGTACTTC. Amino acid sequence: CASSLRPRTGVNNEQYF.

This clonotype was seen repeatedly, ten times or more. V is TRBV2 and J is TRBJ1-5, with 8 bases aligning to TRBD1. CDR1 and CDR2 from the germline V gene are SNHLY and FYNNEI. Trimming at V came to 4 bases and at J to 5 bases, leaving 13 bases not matched to a gene. The CDR3 totals 17 residues. Written as DNA, the CDR3 is TGTGCCAGCAGTGGGCACTGGGGGACAGGCCCCTATCAGCCCCAGCATTTT. Amino acid sequence: CASSGHWGTGPYQPQHF.

The chain combines TRBV6-1 with TRBJ2-1; D may be TRBD1 (6 bases). CDR1 and CDR2 from the germline V gene are MNHNS and SASEGT. This CDR3 region has 15 residues. CDR3 in amino acids: CVSSVHRAPSNEQFF. The CDR3 nucleotides read TGTGTTAGCAGTGTTCACAGGGCCCCTTCCAATGAGCAGTTCTTC.

Turning to this clonotype: An end of the junction does not agree with germline; a read error may underlie this. The rearrangement uses TRBV11-1 and TRBJ2-2; 8 bases agree with TRBD2. The CDR3 has 18 amino acids. The germline V gene encodes CDR1 SGHAT and CDR2 FQDESV (reference sequence). The CDR3 coding sequence is TGTACCAGCAGCTTGGACGCTGTGGCAGGGACTAGCACCGGGGAGCTGTTTTTT. Translation: CTSSLDAVAGTSTGELFF.

Note on this clonotype: An end of the junction does not agree with germline; a read error may underlie this. The rearrangement links TRBV6-6 to TRBJ1-6; D uncertain. Germline V lookup: CDR1 MNHNY, CDR2 SVGAGI (reference sequence). The CDR3 loop spans 16 amino acids. This chain's CDR3 is CASSYSSWGGNSPLHF. In DNA, the CDR3 is TGTGCTAGCAGTTACAGCTCCTGGGGAGGCAATTCACCCCTCCACTTT.

Notes on this clonotype: The junction departs from germline at one end; a sequencing error may be responsible. V gene TRBV4-1 combines with J gene TRBJ1-6; weak D call: TRBD1 (6 bases). Germline loops: CDR1 MGHRA, CDR2 YSYEKL. This CDR3 has 14 amino acids. CDR3 DNA: TGCGCCAGCATCCAAGAGAGCAGGGGTTCACCCCTCCACTTT. It codes for CASIQESRGSPLHF.

Comment on this clonotype: A junction boundary mismatches the germline segment, possibly from a read error. The rearrangement links TRBV7-8 to TRBJ2-1; 7 bases line up with TRBD2. The CDR3 consists of 14 residues. CDR1 is SGHVS, CDR2 FQNEAQ, per germline. CDR3 in DNA: TGTGCCAGCAGCTTAGCGGGAGGGCAAGGCGAGCGGTTCTTC. Protein sequence: CASSLAGGQGERFF.

A note on this clonotype: At one end, the junction sequence differs from germline, possibly due to a read error. The rearrangement joins TRBV10-3 to TRBJ1-5; weak D call: TRBD1 (6 bases). CDR3 length equals 15 residues. Germline V CDR1 and CDR2: ENHRY, SYGVKD. The CDR3 coding sequence is TGTGCCATCAGTGACCCGGACGGGGGCAATCAACCCCAGCATTTT. It yields the protein CAISDPDGGNQPQHF.

This clonotype was observed once. The chain recombines TRBV11-2 with TRBJ1-1; D unresolved. Germline V gene sequence: CDR1 SGHAT, CDR2 FQNNGV. This CDR3 region has 14 residues. This CDR3 is CSNSPPGANTEAFF. The CDR3 bases are TGTTCCAACAGCCCCCCGGGCGCGAACACTGAAGCTTTCTTT.

As for this clonotype: The junction does not match germline at one end; this may be a read error. V gene TRBV28 combines with J gene TRBJ2-7, with D perhaps being TRBD1 or TRBD2 (5 bases each). CDR1 MDHEN and CDR2 SYDVKM come from the germline V gene. This CDR3 has 16 amino acids. In DNA, the CDR3 is TGTGCCAGTAGTTCCCCCTGTGGGAAGGGACGGTACGAGCAGTACTTC. It is translated as CASSSPCGKGRYEQYF.

As concerns this clonotype: An end of the junction does not agree with germline; a read error may underlie this. The chain uses TRBV28 and TRBJ2-6; perhaps TRBD1 as D (6 bases). The length of the CDR3 is 16 residues. The germline V gene encodes CDR1 MDHEN and CDR2 SYDVKM. CDR3 protein: CVSTQQGFSGANVLTF. The CDR3 nucleotides read TGTGTCAGCACCCAACAGGGTTTCTCTGGGGCCAACGTCCTAACTTTC.

This clonotype was counted many times. The chain links TRBV6-5 to TRBJ2-3; TRBD2 agrees at 10 bases. Germline V CDR1 and CDR2: MNHEY, SVGAGI. The CDR3 loop spans 14 amino acids. The V segment lost 7 bases and the J segment 7 bases; nucleotides outside the gene matches: 8. CDR3 nucleotide sequence: TGTGCCAGCATGACCGGGACTAGCGACTATACGCAGTATTTT. Its translation: CASMTGTSDYTQYF.

The J gene is TRBJ1-4, the V gene TRBV19; weak D call: TRBD1 (5 bases). CDR1 and CDR2 from the germline V gene are LNHDA and SQIVND (reference sequence). The CDR3 loop spans 14 amino acids. Trimming left V 7 bases short and J 8 bases short, with 17 bases between. The CDR3 DNA is TGTGCCAGTAATATCAACCAGGGCGGCGAAAAACTGTTTTTT. Translating gives CASNINQGGEKLFF.